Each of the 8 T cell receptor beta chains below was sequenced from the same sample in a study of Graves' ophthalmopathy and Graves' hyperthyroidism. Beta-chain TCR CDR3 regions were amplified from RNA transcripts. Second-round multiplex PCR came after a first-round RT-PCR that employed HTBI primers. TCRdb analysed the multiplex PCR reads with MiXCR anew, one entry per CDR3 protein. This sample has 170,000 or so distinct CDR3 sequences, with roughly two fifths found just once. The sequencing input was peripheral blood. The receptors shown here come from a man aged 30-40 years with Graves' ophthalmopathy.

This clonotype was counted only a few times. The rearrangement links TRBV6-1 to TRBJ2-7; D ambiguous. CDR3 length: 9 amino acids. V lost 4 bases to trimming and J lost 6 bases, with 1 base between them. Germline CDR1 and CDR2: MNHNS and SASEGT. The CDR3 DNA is TGTGCCAGCAGTGTCGAGCAGTACTTC. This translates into CASSVEQYF.

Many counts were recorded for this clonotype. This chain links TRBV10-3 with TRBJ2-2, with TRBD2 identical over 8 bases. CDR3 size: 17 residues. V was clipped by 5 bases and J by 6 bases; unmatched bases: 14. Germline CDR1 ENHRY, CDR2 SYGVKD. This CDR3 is CAISRSGSGSAPGELFF. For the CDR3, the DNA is TGTGCCATCAGTAGGTCCGGCAGCGGGAGCGCCCCCGGGGAGCTGTTTTTT.

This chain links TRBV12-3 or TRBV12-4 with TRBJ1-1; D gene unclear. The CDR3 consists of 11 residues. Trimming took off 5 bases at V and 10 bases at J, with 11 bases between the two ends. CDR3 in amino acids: CASSPGTTAFF. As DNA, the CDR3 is TGTGCCAGCAGTCCTGGCACTACAGCTTTCTTT.

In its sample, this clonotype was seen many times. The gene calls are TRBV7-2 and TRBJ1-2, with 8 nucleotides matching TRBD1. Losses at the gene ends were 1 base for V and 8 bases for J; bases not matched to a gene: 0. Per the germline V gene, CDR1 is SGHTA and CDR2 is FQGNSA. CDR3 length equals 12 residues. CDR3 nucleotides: TGTGCCAGCAGCTTAGGGACAGGGGGCTACACCTTC. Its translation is CASSLGTGGYTF.

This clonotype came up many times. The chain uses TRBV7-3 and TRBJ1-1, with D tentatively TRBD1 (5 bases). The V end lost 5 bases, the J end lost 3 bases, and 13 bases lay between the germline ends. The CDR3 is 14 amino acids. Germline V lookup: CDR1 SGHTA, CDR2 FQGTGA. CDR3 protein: CASSSNGGDTEAFF. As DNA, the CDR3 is TGTGCCAGCAGCAGCAACGGGGGGGACACTGAAGCTTTCTTT.

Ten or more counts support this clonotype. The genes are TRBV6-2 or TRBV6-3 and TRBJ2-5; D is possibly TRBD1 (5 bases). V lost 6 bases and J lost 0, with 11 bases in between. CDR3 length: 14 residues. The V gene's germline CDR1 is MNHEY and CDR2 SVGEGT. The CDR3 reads CASSQQAHQETQYF. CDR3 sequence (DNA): TGTGCCAGCAGCCAACAGGCGCACCAAGAGACCCAGTACTTC.

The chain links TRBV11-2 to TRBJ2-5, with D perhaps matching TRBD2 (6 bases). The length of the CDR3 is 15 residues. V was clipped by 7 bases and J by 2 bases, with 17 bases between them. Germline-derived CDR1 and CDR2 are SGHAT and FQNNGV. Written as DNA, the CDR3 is TGTGCCAGCACCCTAGGCGGGGCAACGCAAGAGACCCAGTACTTC. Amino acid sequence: CASTLGGATQETQYF.

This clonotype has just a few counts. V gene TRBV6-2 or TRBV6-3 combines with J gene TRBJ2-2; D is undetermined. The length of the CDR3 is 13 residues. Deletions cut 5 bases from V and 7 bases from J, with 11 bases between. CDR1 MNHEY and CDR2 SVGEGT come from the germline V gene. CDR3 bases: TGTGCCAGCAGTCAGCCTCCGAACGGGGAGCTGTTTTTT. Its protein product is CASSQPPNGELFF.